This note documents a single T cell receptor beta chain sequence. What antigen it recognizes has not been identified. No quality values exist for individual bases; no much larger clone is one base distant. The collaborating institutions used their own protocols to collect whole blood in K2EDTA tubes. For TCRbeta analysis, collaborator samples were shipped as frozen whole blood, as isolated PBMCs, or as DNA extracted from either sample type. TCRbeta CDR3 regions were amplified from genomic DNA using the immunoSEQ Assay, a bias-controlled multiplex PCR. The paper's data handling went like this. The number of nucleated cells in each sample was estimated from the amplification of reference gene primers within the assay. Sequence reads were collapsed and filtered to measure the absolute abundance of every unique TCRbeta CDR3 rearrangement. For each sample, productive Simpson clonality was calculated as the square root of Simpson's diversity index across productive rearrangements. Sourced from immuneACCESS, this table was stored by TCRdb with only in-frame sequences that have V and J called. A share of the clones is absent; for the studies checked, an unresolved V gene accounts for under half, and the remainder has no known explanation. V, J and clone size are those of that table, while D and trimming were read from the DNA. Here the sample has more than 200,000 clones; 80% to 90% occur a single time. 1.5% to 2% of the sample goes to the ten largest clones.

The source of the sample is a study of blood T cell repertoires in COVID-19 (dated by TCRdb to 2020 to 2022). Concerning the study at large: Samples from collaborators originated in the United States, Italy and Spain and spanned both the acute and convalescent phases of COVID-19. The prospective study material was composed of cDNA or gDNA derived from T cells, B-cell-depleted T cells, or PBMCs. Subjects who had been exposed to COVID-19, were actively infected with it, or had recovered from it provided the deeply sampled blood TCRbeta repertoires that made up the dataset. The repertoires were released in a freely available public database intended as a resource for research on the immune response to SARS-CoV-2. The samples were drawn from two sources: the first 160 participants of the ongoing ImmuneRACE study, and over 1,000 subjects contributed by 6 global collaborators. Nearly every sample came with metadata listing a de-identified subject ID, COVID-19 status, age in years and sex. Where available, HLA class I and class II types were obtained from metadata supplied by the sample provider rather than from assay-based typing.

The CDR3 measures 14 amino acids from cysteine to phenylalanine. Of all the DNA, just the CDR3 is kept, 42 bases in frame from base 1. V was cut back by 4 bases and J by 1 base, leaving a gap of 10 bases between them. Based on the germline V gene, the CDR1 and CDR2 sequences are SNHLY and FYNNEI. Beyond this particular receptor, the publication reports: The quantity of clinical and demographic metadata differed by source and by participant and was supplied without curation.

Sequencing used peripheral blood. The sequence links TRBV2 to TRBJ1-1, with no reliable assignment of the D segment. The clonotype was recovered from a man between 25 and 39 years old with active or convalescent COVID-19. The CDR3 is CASSVSGGNTEAFF. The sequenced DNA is TGTGCCAGCAGTGTGTCGGGAGGGAACACTGAAGCTTTCTTT.